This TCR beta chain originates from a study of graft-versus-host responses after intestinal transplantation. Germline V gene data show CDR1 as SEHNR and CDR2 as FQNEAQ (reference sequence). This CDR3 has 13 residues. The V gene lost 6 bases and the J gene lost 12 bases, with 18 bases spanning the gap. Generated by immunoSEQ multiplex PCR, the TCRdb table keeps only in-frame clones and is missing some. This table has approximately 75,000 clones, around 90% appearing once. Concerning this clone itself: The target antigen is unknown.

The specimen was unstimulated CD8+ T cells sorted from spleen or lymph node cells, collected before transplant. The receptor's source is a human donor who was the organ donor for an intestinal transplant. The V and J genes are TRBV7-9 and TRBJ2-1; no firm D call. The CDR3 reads CASSGFREASQFF. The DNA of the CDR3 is TGTGCCAGCAGTGGGTTCCGAGAGGCGTCGCAGTTCTTC.